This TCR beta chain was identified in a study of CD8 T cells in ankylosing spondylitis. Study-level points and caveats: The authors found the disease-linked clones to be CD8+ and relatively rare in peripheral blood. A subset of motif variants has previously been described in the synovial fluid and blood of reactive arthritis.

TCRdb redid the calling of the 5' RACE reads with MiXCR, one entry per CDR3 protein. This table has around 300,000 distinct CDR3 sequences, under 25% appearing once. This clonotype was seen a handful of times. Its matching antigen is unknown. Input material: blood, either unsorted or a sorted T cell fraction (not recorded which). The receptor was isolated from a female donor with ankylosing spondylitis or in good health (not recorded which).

This chain's CDR3 is CASSLERPEKLFF. CDR3 DNA: TGTGCCAGCAGCTTAGAAAGGCCTGAAAAACTGTTTTTT. The gene calls are TRBV7-2 and TRBJ1-4; D not certain. Deletions cut 1 base from V and 7 bases from J, with 7 bases between. Germline CDR1 SGHTA, CDR2 FQGNSA. This CDR3 is 13 amino acids long.